This T cell receptor beta chain was recorded in a study of graft-versus-host responses after intestinal transplantation. V was clipped by 5 bases and J by 1 base; unmatched bases: 4. The CDR3 contains 15 residues. Germline loops: CDR1 SEHNR, CDR2 FQNEAQ (reference sequence). As to this clone: What it binds is unknown.

Libraries were prepared by immunoSEQ multiplex PCR; TCRdb keeps only in-frame clonotypes and omits some of them. This table holds tens of thousands of clones, around 90% found once. The material was unstimulated CD4+ T cells sorted from spleen or lymph node cells, obtained before transplant. This receptor was identified in a human donor who was the organ donor for an intestinal transplant. V usage is TRBV7-9 and J usage is TRBJ2-3; 9 nucleotides line up with TRBD1. The CDR3, as DNA: TGTGCCAGCAGCAGCCGGGACAGGGGCACAGATACGCAGTATTTT. Protein: CASSSRDRGTDTQYF. Combining the CDR3 with reference TRBV7-9 and TRBJ2-3 gives the whole variable domain DTGVSQNPRHKITKRGQNVTFRCDPISEHNRLYWYRQTLGQGPEFLTYFQNEAQLEKSRLLSDRFSAERPKGSFSTLEIQRTEQGDSAMYLCASSSRDRGTDTQYFGPGTRLTVL.